Below, 24 T cell receptor beta chains from the same sample are listed, as sequenced in a study of shared clonotypes between healthy human individuals. Naive CD8 cells were CD45RO-negative, positively selected for CCR7, excluding terminally differentiated effector memory CD45RA+ cells. Sequenced by immunoSEQ multiplex PCR; TCRdb stores in-frame clones only, minus some. The repertoire consists of about 680,000 clones, with about 91% occurring once and the leading ten covering 24%. Sequencing input: naive CD8+ T cells sorted from blood. The receptors were gathered from a man aged 25 to 45 in good health.

The rearrangement links TRBV29-1 to TRBJ2-1, with no clear D. The germline V gene has CDR1 SQVTM and CDR2 ANQGSEA. This CDR3 comprises 14 residues. The germline V and J ends were trimmed by 7 bases and 0 bases, with 13 bases remaining between them. DNA of the CDR3: TGCAGCGCCGAGAAGGGTAGCTCCTACAATGAGCAGTTCTTC. Translated, it gives CSAEKGSSYNEQFF.

This chain joins TRBV5-1 and TRBJ2-7, with 7 bases aligning to TRBD1. Per the germline V gene, CDR1 is SGHRS and CDR2 is YFSETQ. With V trimmed by 4 bases and J by 3 bases, 16 bases remained unmatched. The CDR3 length is 17 residues. The CDR3 loop reads CASSPRHQGEDSYEQYF. As DNA, the CDR3 is TGCGCCAGCAGCCCACGCCATCAGGGGGAAGACAGCTACGAGCAGTACTTC.

The rearrangement links TRBV11-2 to TRBJ2-7; TRBD1 might be the D (6 bases). With 0 bases removed from V and 3 bases from J, the gap between germline ends came to 12 bases. Germline CDR1 reads SGHAT; CDR2 reads FQNNGV. The CDR3 contains 15 residues. The CDR3 DNA reads as TGTGCCAGCAGCTTAGAACTGGCAGGGGTCTACGAGCAGTACTTC. This encodes CASSLELAGVYEQYF.

V gene TRBV7-9 combines with J gene TRBJ2-1; possibly TRBD1 or TRBD2 for D (6 bases each). Germline CDR1 SEHNR, CDR2 FQNEAQ (reference sequence). This CDR3 spans 16 amino acids. With 8 bases removed from V and 7 bases from J, the gap between germline ends came to 24 bases. The CDR3 loop is CASGDGGQRPRNEQFF. Written as DNA, the CDR3 is TGTGCCAGCGGTGATGGGGGGCAGCGCCCCAGAAATGAGCAGTTCTTC. Filled out from reference TRBV7-9 and TRBJ2-1, the complete variable domain reads DTGVSQNPRHKITKRGQNVTFRCDPISEHNRLYWYRQTLGQGPEFLTYFQNEAQLEKSRLLSDRFSAERPKGSFSTLEIQRTEQGDSAMYLCASGDGGQRPRNEQFFGPGTRLTVL.

CDR3 sequence reads: CASSASGSRSSGANVLTF. The CDR3 DNA reads TGTGCCAGCAGCGCTAGCGGGAGTCGAAGCTCTGGGGCCAACGTCCTGACTTTC. The chain uses TRBV9 and TRBJ2-6, with TRBD2 matching over 10 bases. CDR1 and CDR2 (germline): SGDLS, YYNGEE. The CDR3 has 18 residues. Trimming took 3 bases from V and 0 from J; bases not matched to a gene: 6.

The chain combines TRBV9 with TRBJ2-1; TRBD2 matches 8 bases. The J segment lost 0 bases and the V segment lost 0 bases, leaving 5 bases of the junction unmatched. Germline lookup yields CDR1 SGDLS and CDR2 YYNGEE. The CDR3 contains 17 residues. Here the CDR3 DNA reads TGTGCCAGCAGCGTAGGCACTAGCGGATACTCCTACAATGAGCAGTTCTTC. Translation gives CASSVGTSGYSYNEQFF.

The chain employs TRBV7-9 and TRBJ2-5, with TRBD2 matching over 7 bases. Germline values: CDR1 SEHNR, CDR2 FQNEAQ (reference sequence). V lost 4 bases, J lost 2 bases, and 7 bases stayed unmatched. CDR3 length: 15 amino acids. CDR3: CASSSPREGQETQYF. CDR3 coding DNA: TGTGCCAGCAGCTCCCCTAGGGAGGGACAAGAGACCCAGTACTTC.

This clone occurred once. The chain uses TRBV7-9 and TRBJ2-1; 10 bases agree with TRBD2. This CDR3 region has 15 residues. V dropped 6 bases and J dropped 4; count of bases not matched to a gene: 6. Germline V gives CDR1 SEHNR, CDR2 FQNEAQ (reference sequence). CDR3 sequence: CASRPPGLAYNEQFF. CDR3 DNA sequence: TGTGCCAGCAGACCTCCGGGACTAGCGTACAATGAGCAGTTCTTC.

The V gene is TRBV4-2, the J gene TRBJ2-7; TRBD2 matches 8 bases. The CDR3 contains 12 residues. J was trimmed by 1 base and V by 8 bases; bases with no gene match: 1. The germline CDR1 and CDR2 sequences are LGHNA and YNFKEQ. The CDR3 nucleotides are TGTGCCAGCGCGGGAGGTTCCTACGAGCAGTACTTC. This translates into CASAGGSYEQYF.

V is TRBV6-5 and J is TRBJ1-4; weak D call: TRBD1 (6 bases). Trimming left V 4 bases short and J 6 bases short, with 12 bases between. This CDR3 is built from 14 residues. Germline V gene sequence: CDR1 MNHEY, CDR2 SVGAGI. The CDR3 protein is CASSSEGEDEKLFF. Here the CDR3 DNA reads TGTGCCAGCAGTTCGGAGGGGGAGGATGAAAAACTGTTTTTT.

The chain employs TRBV11-2 and TRBJ1-1; 7 positions agree with TRBD1. The CDR3 length is 15 residues. CDR1 SGHAT and CDR2 FQNNGV come from the germline V gene. The junction had 6 bases not matched to a gene; V was cut back by 4 bases and J by 1 base. CDR3 sequence (DNA): TGTGCCAGCAGCTCTTGGACAGGTGAGAACACTGAAGCTTTCTTT. This codes for CASSSWTGENTEAFF.

CDR3 bases: TGCGCCAGCAGCCAAGATGGTGGGGTGATTGAAGAGCAGTACTTC. Translating it yields CASSQDGGVIEEQYF. V is TRBV4-3 and J is TRBJ2-7; D remains ambiguous. CDR1 is LGHNA, CDR2 YSLEER, per germline. The CDR3 runs to 15 residues. The V and J ends lost 0 bases and 7 bases respectively, with 16 bases between them.

J is TRBJ1-2 and V is TRBV7-8; D is ambiguous. With 0 bases removed from V and 7 bases from J, the gap between germline ends came to 18 bases. Germline CDR1 reads SGHVS; CDR2 reads FQNEAQ. CDR3 length: 16 residues. CDR3 loop: CASSLASGLRSSGYTF. The CDR3 DNA is TGTGCCAGCAGCTTAGCCAGCGGTTTGCGGAGTTCTGGCTACACCTTC.

This clone has only one observation. The chain links TRBV5-8 to TRBJ2-7, with TRBD2 as a possible D gene (9 bases). Germline V gene sequence: CDR1 SGHTS, CDR2 YDEGEE. With 5 bases removed from V and 0 bases from J, the gap between germline ends came to 24 bases. This CDR3 has 18 residues. The CDR3 spells CASRTGRGLAGPSYEQYF. The CDR3 DNA reads as TGTGCCAGCAGAACGGGCAGGGGGCTAGCGGGGCCCTCCTACGAGCAGTACTTC.

This clone was recorded once. Other DNA sequences in this specimen translate into the identical CDR3. The chain uses TRBV2 and TRBJ2-7; 9 bases are shared with TRBD2. CDR1 and CDR2 (germline): SNHLY, FYNNEI. Trimming removed 2 bases from V and 1 base from J; junction bases left unmatched: 6. The CDR3 is 16 residues long. CDR3 in amino acids: CASSESLAGGSYEQYF. The CDR3 DNA reads TGTGCCAGCAGTGAAAGTTTGGCGGGAGGGTCCTACGAGCAGTACTTC.

This chain joins TRBV2 and TRBJ1-1; tentative D call: TRBD1 (5 bases). This CDR3 has 14 residues. Trimming left V 3 bases short and J 1 base short, with 9 bases between. Germline CDR1 reads SNHLY; CDR2 reads FYNNEI. In DNA form, the CDR3 reads TGTGCCAGCAGTGAGATGGGGGGGAACACTGAAGCTTTCTTT. Its translation is CASSEMGGNTEAFF. Using reference TRBV2 and TRBJ1-1 for the parts outside the CDR3, the full variable domain is EPEVTQTPSHQVTQMGQEVILRCVPISNHLYFYWYRQILGQKVEFLVSFYNNEISEKSEIFDDQFSVERPDGSNFTLKIRSTKLEDSAMYFCASSEMGGNTEAFFGQGTRLTVV.

The gene calls are TRBV2 and TRBJ2-3; D is possibly TRBD1 or TRBD2 (5 bases each). The CDR3 covers 13 residues. V lost 7 bases to trimming and J lost 4 bases, with 12 bases between them. Germline CDR1 reads SNHLY; CDR2 reads FYNNEI. The CDR3 protein is CASMGRLSDTQYF. The CDR3 DNA is TGTGCCAGCATGGGACGGTTATCAGATACGCAGTATTTT.

The chain employs TRBV6-1 and TRBJ1-4; D call uncertain. The V end was cut by 4 bases, the J end by 8 bases, with 20 bases between. Germline loops: CDR1 MNHNS, CDR2 SASEGT. CDR3 length: 16 residues. In nucleotides, the CDR3 is TGTGCCAGCAGTGCCCATTTATGGGAAGGGAGCGAAAAACTGTTTTTT. Amino acid sequence: CASSAHLWEGSEKLFF.

The chain is built from TRBV28 and TRBJ2-1; D is ambiguous. V was clipped by 11 bases and J by 4 bases, with 21 bases between them. The CDR3 contains 15 residues. Germline loops: CDR1 MDHEN, CDR2 SYDVKM. The DNA for the CDR3 is TGTGCCGCCCAAAACCCGCCCCACAAATACAATGAGCAGTTCTTC. Amino acids: CAAQNPPHKYNEQFF.

This rearrangement joins TRBV7-9 to TRBJ2-1, with D perhaps matching TRBD2 (6 bases). Germline assignment: CDR1 SEHNR and CDR2 FQNEAQ (reference sequence). CDR3 size: 16 residues. V shed 6 bases and J shed 5 bases, with 20 bases lying between them. The CDR3 DNA follows: TGTGCCAGCAGTCACTCACTGCGGGATCTAAACAATGAGCAGTTCTTC. Amino acid sequence: CASSHSLRDLNNEQFF. Drawing the rest from reference TRBV7-9 and TRBJ2-1, the complete variable domain is DTGVSQNPRHKITKRGQNVTFRCDPISEHNRLYWYRQTLGQGPEFLTYFQNEAQLEKSRLLSDRFSAERPKGSFSTLEIQRTEQGDSAMYLCASSHSLRDLNNEQFFGPGTRLTVL.

In its sample, this clone was seen once. DNA of the CDR3: TGTGCCAGCAGCTTAGAGGGACGGCAAGAGACCCAGTACTTC. This gives the protein CASSLEGRQETQYF. The chain is built from TRBV7-9 and TRBJ2-5, with D perhaps assigned TRBD1 or TRBD2 (5 bases each). The V end lost 1 base, the J end lost 2 bases, and 8 bases lay between the germline ends. Germline V gene sequence: CDR1 SEHNR, CDR2 FQNEAQ (reference sequence). The length of the CDR3 is 14 residues. The whole variable domain, filled in from reference TRBV7-9 and TRBJ2-5, reads DTGVSQNPRHKITKRGQNVTFRCDPISEHNRLYWYRQTLGQGPEFLTYFQNEAQLEKSRLLSDRFSAERPKGSFSTLEIQRTEQGDSAMYLCASSLEGRQETQYFGPGTRLLVL.

This rearrangement joins TRBV13 to TRBJ2-7, with TRBD1 matching 7 bases. From germline, CDR1 is PRHDT and CDR2 FYEKMQ (reference sequence). Germline trimming cut 5 bases from V and 4 bases from J; bases unmatched to any gene: 8. CDR3 size: 14 residues. The CDR3 region is CASSPAGTEYEQYF. As DNA, the CDR3 is TGTGCCAGCAGCCCCGCCGGGACAGAGTACGAGCAGTACTTC.

The rearrangement uses TRBV4-1 and TRBJ2-1, with D unresolved. The CDR3 spans 14 residues. Trimming shortened V by 1 base and J by 1 base, and 5 bases separated the two germline ends. Germline values: CDR1 MGHRA, CDR2 YSYEKL. The CDR3 here is CASSQGYSYNEQFF. Written as DNA, the CDR3 is TGCGCCAGCAGCCAAGGGTATTCCTACAATGAGCAGTTCTTC.

V is TRBV29-1 and J is TRBJ2-3; D is unclear. The CDR3 has 13 amino acids. In germline, CDR1 is SQVTM, CDR2 ANQGSEA. Trimming stripped 5 bases from V and 2 bases from J, with 11 bases between. CDR3 protein: CSVIQANTDTQYF. CDR3 DNA: TGCAGCGTTATCCAGGCAAACACAGATACGCAGTATTTT.